This paragraph reports one T cell receptor (beta chain). Antigen: not known. Trimming removed 5 bases at V and 0 bases at J, with 16 bases between. Germline V lookup: CDR1 SGHVS, CDR2 FQNEAQ. This CDR3 has 16 residues. This sample was taken from a study of T-cell reconstitution after alpha-beta-depleted transplantation in children. As it was prepared, the TCRbeta library received unique molecular identifiers. One entry per CDR3 protein results from TCRdb running MiXCR on the PCR reads. This repertoire shows 500,000 to 750,000 distinct CDR3 sequences, roughly 13% found once; its top ten account for around 2.2%. Study-level results: After transplant, at about two months, alpha-beta T cells were reportedly derived from several hundred expanded graft clones. Fresh T-cell production supplied most of the T-cell counts and diversity seen one year after transplant. Recipient T cells and thymic progenitors that survived gave rise to the high TCRbeta diversity observed at day 60 in some patients.

The sample was PBMCs, mostly from graft donor cells, taken 360 days after TCRalphabeta/CD19-depleted stem cell transplant. The chain joins TRBV7-8 to TRBJ2-5, with a weak D call TRBD1 (6 bases). The source is a male patient between 10 and 17 years old who had a stem cell transplant for acute myeloid leukemia, so the T cells may come from the graft donor. The CDR3 loop reads CASSANQQGHQETQYF. In nucleotides, the CDR3 is TGTGCCAGCAGCGCCAACCAACAGGGCCACCAAGAGACCCAGTACTTC.